Following are 5 T cell receptor beta chains from one sample sequenced in a study of shared clonotypes between healthy human individuals (dated by TCRdb to between 2020 and 2021). Libraries were prepared through the immunoSEQ multiplex PCR assay. TCRdb re-hosts the immuneACCESS table, in-frame sequences only. Its copies lack some clones; in the studies checked, an unresolved V gene accounts for under half of them, and the cause for the rest is not known. Present in this sample are about 490,000 clones, around 85% of which were seen just once. Clones ranked in the top ten supply about 12% of the sample. The sequenced sample was PBMCs. The receptors originated from a woman aged 40 to 55 in good health. Some clones in this sample may be carry-over from other donors' samples.

A remark on this clone: At one of its ends the junction is not consistent with the germline gene, which may arise from a read error. The V and J genes are TRBV5-6 and TRBJ2-3; either TRBD1 or TRBD2 may supply D (6 bases each). This CDR3 comprises 14 residues. In germline, CDR1 is SGHDT, CDR2 YYEEEE. The CDR3 DNA reads as TGCGCCAGCAGTCCGAGGGGGGCCACAGATACGCAGTATTTT. This translates into CASSPRGATDTQYF.

This rearrangement joins TRBV28 to TRBJ1-1; D perhaps matches TRBD1 (5 bases). Trimming took off 4 bases at V and 8 bases at J, with 17 bases between the two ends. The CDR3 runs 14 residues. CDR1 and CDR2 (germline): MDHEN, SYDVKM. The CDR3 region is CASSYLLGGWEAFF. The DNA of the CDR3 is TGTGCCAGCAGTTATCTTCTTGGGGGATGGGAAGCTTTCTTT.

This chain uses TRBV7-6 with TRBJ2-1; D tentatively reads TRBD1 or TRBD2 (5 bases each). V gave up 1 base and J gave up 12 bases, with 19 bases separating them. Germline-derived CDR1 and CDR2 are SGHVS and FNYEAQ. The CDR3 extends over 15 amino acids. The CDR3 region has the DNA TGTGCCAGCAGCTTAGGAGGTCGGGGACGTCAGGGGCAGTTCTTC. Translated: CASSLGGRGRQGQFF.

The gene calls are TRBV27 and TRBJ1-5; D perhaps matches TRBD1 (6 bases). Per germline, CDR1 MNHEY and CDR2 SMNVEV (reference sequence). The CDR3 sequence is 17 residues long. Trimming shortened V by 3 bases and J by 0 bases, and 15 bases separated the two germline ends. The CDR3 DNA reads as TGTGCCAGCAGTTTTTTACAGGGACTATATAGCAATCAGCCCCAGCATTTT. Translating gives CASSFLQGLYSNQPQHF.

The chain is built from TRBV29-1 and TRBJ1-4; no firm D call. This CDR3 contains 12 residues. The germline gives CDR1 SQVTM, CDR2 ANQGSEA. For the CDR3, the DNA is TGCCCCCGTGGAGCAACTAATGAAAAACTGTTTTTT. It translates to CPRGATNEKLFF.